What follows are 10 T cell receptor beta chains derived from one specimen sequenced in a study of shared clonotypes between healthy human individuals. Clones were read by immunoSEQ multiplex PCR, and TCRdb kept only the in-frame ones, dropping some. The table includes approximately 620,000 clones, 95% to 98% detected once. The sequenced sample consisted of naive CD4+ T cells sorted from blood. Subset specified: CD45RA+ positively selected. Receptors originate from a young woman in good health.

The V and J genes are TRBV7-9 and TRBJ2-7; 9 nucleotides line up with TRBD2. CDR3 length: 15 amino acids. Germline-derived CDR1 and CDR2 are SEHNR and FQNEAQ (reference sequence). V shed 5 bases, J shed 4 bases, and the junction held 9 bases outside the gene matches. The CDR3 reads CASSPGTSLTYEQYF. The CDR3 DNA reads as TGTGCCAGCAGCCCCGGGACTAGCCTTACTTACGAGCAGTACTTC.

The chain combines TRBV18 with TRBJ2-5; TRBD2 agrees at 14 bases. The V gene's germline CDR1 is KGHSH and CDR2 LQKENI. The CDR3 loop spans 18 amino acids. V was clipped by 1 base and J by 1 base; unmatched bases: 5. The CDR3 DNA reads as TGTGCCAGCTCACCACTCGGGACTAGCGGGAGAGTCCAAGAGACCCAGTACTTC. It encodes CASSPLGTSGRVQETQYF.

The J gene is TRBJ1-1, the V gene TRBV5-1, with 9 bases lining up with TRBD1. Germline trimming cut 4 bases from V and 5 bases from J; bases unmatched to any gene: 12. Looked up from germline, CDR1 is SGHRS and CDR2 is YFSETQ. This CDR3 has 16 amino acids. This chain's CDR3 is CASSTGQGPRGTEAFF. CDR3 sequence (DNA): TGCGCCAGCAGCACTGGACAGGGGCCCAGAGGGACTGAAGCTTTCTTT.

This chain links TRBV15 with TRBJ1-5; 7 nucleotides match TRBD1. The CDR3 runs to 17 residues. Germline V gene data show CDR1 as LNHNV and CDR2 as YYDKDF (reference sequence). With 1 base clipped from V and 6 bases from J, the junction kept 12 bases outside the gene matches. Written as DNA, the CDR3 is TGTGCCACCAGCAGAGCTTGGACAGGAGGGATCGGTCAGCCCCAGCATTTT. As protein: CATSRAWTGGIGQPQHF.

The genes are TRBV10-2 and TRBJ1-1, with 10 bases fitting TRBD1. Per the germline V gene, CDR1 is WSHSY and CDR2 is SAAADI. V was pared by 6 bases and J by 1 base, with 2 bases of the junction left unmatched. The CDR3 sequence is 14 residues long. This CDR3 is CASSRDRGNTEAFF. The DNA of the CDR3 is TGCGCCAGCAGCCGGGACAGGGGGAACACTGAAGCTTTCTTT.

V is TRBV27 and J is TRBJ2-1; 9 positions match TRBD1. CDR1 and CDR2 (germline): MNHEY, SMNVEV (reference sequence). After removal of 6 bases from V and 3 bases from J, the junction contained 3 bases not matched to a gene. The CDR3 sequence is 14 residues long. The CDR3 nucleotides are TGTGCCAGCAGCCCGGGACAGGGCTACAATGAGCAGTTCTTC. Translation: CASSPGQGYNEQFF.

The CDR3 sequence: CASTNPPRDTEAFF. CDR3 sequence (DNA): TGTGCCAGCACTAATCCCCCTCGGGACACTGAAGCTTTCTTT. The chain is built from TRBV6-6 and TRBJ1-1; no clear D gene. The germline V and J ends were trimmed by 7 bases and 3 bases, with 15 bases remaining between them. The CDR3 contains 14 residues. The germline gives CDR1 MNHNY, CDR2 SVGAGI (reference sequence).

In this sample, this clone turned up once. V is TRBV28 and J is TRBJ2-7; D possibly corresponds to TRBD2 (5 bases). V lost 5 bases and J lost 4, with 9 bases in between. This CDR3 spans 12 amino acids. Germline CDR1 is MDHEN and CDR2 is SYDVKM. The CDR3 DNA is TGTGCCAGCAGTCGTCCGGGGTACGAGCAGTACTTC. The encoded protein is CASSRPGYEQYF.

V usage is TRBV5-4 and J usage is TRBJ2-7; 10 bases align to TRBD2. Trimming removed 2 bases from V and 2 bases from J; junction bases left unmatched: 4. From germline, CDR1 is SGHNT and CDR2 YYREEE (reference sequence). The CDR3 is 15 residues long. CDR3 protein: CASSLGTSDAYEQYF. Written as DNA, the CDR3 is TGTGCCAGCAGCTTAGGGACTAGCGACGCCTACGAGCAGTACTTC.

A note on this clone: The germline gene is not matched at one end of the junction; a read error may be the cause. The V gene is TRBV29-1, the J gene TRBJ2-5, with 11 bases aligning to TRBD2. This CDR3 spans 14 amino acids. CDR1 and CDR2 from the germline V gene are SQVTM and ANQGSEA. CDR3 coding DNA: TGCAGCGTTAAAGAGACTAGCGGGAAGGGAGAGCAGTACTTC. Translated, it gives CSVKETSGKGEQYF.